This TCR beta chain was recovered during a study of shared clonotypes between healthy human individuals. A split of CD4+ cells into CD45RA+ naive and CD45RA-negative memory subsets was performed. The assay used deep level. Using immunoSEQ multiplex PCR, the repertoire was profiled, and TCRdb retains in-frame clones only, with some absent. The table records hundreds of thousands of clones, 73% of them present only once. The CDR3 totals 14 residues. Per germline, CDR1 SQVTM and CDR2 ANQGSEA. Deletions cut 4 bases from V and 0 bases from J, with 13 bases between. This clone turned up a few times. Material for sequencing was memory CD4+ T cells sorted from blood. The sample's subset: CD45RA-negative fraction. The V call is TRBV29-1, the J call TRBJ2-7; the D is unclear. This sequence was found in a woman under 40 in good health. CDR3 residues: CSVGRTFNSYEQYF. The CDR3 DNA is TGCAGCGTTGGGCGTACATTCAACTCCTACGAGCAGTACTTC.